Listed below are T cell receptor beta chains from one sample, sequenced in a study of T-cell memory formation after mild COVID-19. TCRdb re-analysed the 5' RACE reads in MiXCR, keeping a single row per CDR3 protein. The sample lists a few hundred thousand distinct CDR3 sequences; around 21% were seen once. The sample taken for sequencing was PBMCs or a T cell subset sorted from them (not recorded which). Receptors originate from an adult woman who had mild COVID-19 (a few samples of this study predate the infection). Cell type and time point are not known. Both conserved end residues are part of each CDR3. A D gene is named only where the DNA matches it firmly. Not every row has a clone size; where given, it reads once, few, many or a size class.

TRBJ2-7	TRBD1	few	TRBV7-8	CASSDGQVELEYF	TGTGCCAGCAGCGACGGACAGGTGGAGCTCGAGTACTTC
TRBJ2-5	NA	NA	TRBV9	CASSVAQVGETQYF	TGTGCCAGCAGCGTAGCTCAAGTAGGAGAGACCCAGTACTTC
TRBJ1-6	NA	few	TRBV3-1	CASGAQALNSPLHF	TGTGCCAGCGGGGCGCAGGCGCTTAATTCACCCCTCCACTTT
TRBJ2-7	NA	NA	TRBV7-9	CASSLELSGEQYF	TGTGCCAGCAGCTTAGAACTCTCTGGGGAGCAGTACTTC
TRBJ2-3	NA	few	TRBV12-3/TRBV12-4	CASSLVLQSTDTQYF	TGTGCCAGCAGTTTAGTTTTACAGAGCACAGATACGCAGTATTTT
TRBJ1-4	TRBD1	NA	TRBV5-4	CASSLGPGQGNEKLFF	TGTGCCAGCAGCTTGGGACCGGGACAGGGTAATGAAAAACTGTTTTTT
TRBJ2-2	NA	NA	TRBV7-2	CASSRPGLPFTGELFF	TGTGCCAGCAGTCGTCCGGGACTCCCGTTCACCGGGGAGCTGTTTTTT
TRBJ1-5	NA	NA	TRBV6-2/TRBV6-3	CASSYPDISNQPQHF	TGTGCCAGCAGTTACCCCGACATTAGCAATCAGCCCCAGCATTTT
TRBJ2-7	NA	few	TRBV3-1	CASSQLRGSHEQYF	TGTGCCAGCAGCCAGCTCCGGGGCAGTCACGAGCAGTACTTC
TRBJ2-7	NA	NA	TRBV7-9	CASRPGHTFDEQYF	TGTGCCAGCAGGCCGGGACATACGTTCGACGAGCAGTACTTC